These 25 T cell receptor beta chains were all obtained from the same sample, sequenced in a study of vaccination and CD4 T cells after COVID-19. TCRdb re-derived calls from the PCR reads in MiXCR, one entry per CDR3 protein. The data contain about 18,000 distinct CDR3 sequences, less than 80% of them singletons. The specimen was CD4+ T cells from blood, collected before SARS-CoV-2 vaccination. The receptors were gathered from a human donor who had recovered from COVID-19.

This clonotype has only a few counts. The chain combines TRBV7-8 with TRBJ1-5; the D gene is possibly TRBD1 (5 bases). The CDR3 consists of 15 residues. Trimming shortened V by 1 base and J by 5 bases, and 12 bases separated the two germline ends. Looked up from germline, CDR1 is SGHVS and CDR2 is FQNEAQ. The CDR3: CASSLEGMGDQPQHF. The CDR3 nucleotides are TGTGCCAGCAGCTTAGAAGGGATGGGGGATCAGCCCCAGCATTTT. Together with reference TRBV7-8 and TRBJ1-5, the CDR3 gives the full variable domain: GAGVSQSPRYKVAKRGQDVALRCDPISGHVSLFWYQQALGQGPEFLTYFQNEAQLDKSGLPSDRFFAERPEGSVSTLKIQRTQQEDSAVYLCASSLEGMGDQPQHFGDGTRLSIL.

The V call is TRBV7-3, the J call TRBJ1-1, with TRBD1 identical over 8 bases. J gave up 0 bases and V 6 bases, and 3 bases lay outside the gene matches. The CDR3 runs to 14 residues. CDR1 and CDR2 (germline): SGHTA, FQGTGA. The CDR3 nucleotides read TGTGCCAGCAGTCGGACAGGGATGAACACTGAAGCTTTCTTT. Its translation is CASSRTGMNTEAFF.

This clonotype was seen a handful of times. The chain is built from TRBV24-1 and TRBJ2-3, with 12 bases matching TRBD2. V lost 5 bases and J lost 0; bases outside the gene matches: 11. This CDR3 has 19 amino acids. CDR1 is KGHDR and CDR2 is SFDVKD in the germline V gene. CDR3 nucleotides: TGTGCCACCAGTGGTTCTAGCGGGAGGGACCACCTTAGCACAGATACGCAGTATTTT. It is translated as CATSGSSGRDHLSTDTQYF.

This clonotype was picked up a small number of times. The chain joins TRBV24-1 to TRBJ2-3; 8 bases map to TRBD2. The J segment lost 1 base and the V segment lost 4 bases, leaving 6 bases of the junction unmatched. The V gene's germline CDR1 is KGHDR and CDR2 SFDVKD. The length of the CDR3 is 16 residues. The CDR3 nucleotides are TGTGCCACCAGTGAGCCAACGGGAGGGGGCACAGATACGCAGTATTTT. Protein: CATSEPTGGGTDTQYF.

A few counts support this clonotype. CDR3 sequence (DNA): TGTGCCAGTTCAGCGACAGGGGGCACGACTGAAGCTTTCTTT. Its translation: CASSATGGTTEAFF. The chain recombines TRBV19 with TRBJ1-1, with 10 nucleotides matching TRBD1. The V and J ends lost 8 bases and 5 bases, in that order; junction bases with no gene match: 8. Germline loops: CDR1 LNHDA, CDR2 SQIVND (reference sequence). This CDR3 is built from 14 residues.

The CDR3 spells CASSLARWGADTQYF. The CDR3 bases are TGTGCCAGCAGCTTGGCTAGATGGGGCGCAGATACGCAGTATTTT. The chain recombines TRBV7-6 with TRBJ2-3, with TRBD1 as a possible D gene (5 bases). The V gene lost 3 bases and the J gene lost 4 bases, with 14 bases spanning the gap. The CDR3 runs 15 residues. Germline CDR1 is SGHVS and CDR2 is FNYEAQ.

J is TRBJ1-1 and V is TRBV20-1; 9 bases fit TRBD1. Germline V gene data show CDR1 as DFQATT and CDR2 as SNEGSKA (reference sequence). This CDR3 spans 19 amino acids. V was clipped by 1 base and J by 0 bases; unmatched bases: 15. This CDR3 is CSARVGTGQSGGVNTEAFF. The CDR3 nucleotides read TGCAGTGCTAGAGTTGGGACAGGGCAGTCAGGGGGGGTGAACACTGAAGCTTTCTTT.

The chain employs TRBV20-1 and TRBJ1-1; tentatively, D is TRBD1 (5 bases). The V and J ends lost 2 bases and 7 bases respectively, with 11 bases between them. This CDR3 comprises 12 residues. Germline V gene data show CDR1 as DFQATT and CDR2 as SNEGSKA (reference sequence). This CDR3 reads CSARLTVGEAFF. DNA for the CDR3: TGCAGTGCTAGATTGACAGTAGGTGAAGCTTTCTTT.

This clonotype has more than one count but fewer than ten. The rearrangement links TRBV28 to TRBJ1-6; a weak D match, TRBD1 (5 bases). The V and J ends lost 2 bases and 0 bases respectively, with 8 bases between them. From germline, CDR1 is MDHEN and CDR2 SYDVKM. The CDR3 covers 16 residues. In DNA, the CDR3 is TGTGCCAGCAGTTTAGGGGGGGGCTCCTATAATTCACCCCTCCACTTT. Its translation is CASSLGGGSYNSPLHF.

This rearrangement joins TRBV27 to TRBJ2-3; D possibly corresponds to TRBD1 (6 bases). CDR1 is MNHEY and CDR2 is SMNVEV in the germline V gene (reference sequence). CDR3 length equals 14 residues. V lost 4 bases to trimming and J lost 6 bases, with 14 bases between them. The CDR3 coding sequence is TGTGCCAGCAGTTCGCGGACAGTAATGGATACGCAGTATTTT. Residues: CASSSRTVMDTQYF.

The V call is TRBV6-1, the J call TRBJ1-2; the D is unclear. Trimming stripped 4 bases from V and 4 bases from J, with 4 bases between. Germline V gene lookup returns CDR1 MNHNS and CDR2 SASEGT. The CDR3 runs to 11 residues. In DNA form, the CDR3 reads TGTGCCAGCAGTGCTGCCTATGGCTACACCTTC. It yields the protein CASSAAYGYTF.

The CDR3 loop is CASSSSGTGDSPLHF. CDR3 nucleotide sequence: TGTGCCAGCAGCTCTTCCGGGACTGGGGATTCACCCCTCCACTTT. The rearrangement joins TRBV7-9 to TRBJ1-6; D perhaps matches TRBD1 (5 bases). The CDR3 runs to 15 residues. V was trimmed by 4 bases and J by 8 bases, leaving 15 bases between them. The germline gives CDR1 SEHNR, CDR2 FQNEAQ (reference sequence).

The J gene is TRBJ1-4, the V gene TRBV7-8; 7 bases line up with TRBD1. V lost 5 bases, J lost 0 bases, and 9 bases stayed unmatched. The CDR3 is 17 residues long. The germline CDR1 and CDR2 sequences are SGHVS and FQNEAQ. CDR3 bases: TGTGCCAGCAGCCCCTATAAAGGGACAGCAACTAATGAAAAACTGTTTTTT. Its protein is CASSPYKGTATNEKLFF.

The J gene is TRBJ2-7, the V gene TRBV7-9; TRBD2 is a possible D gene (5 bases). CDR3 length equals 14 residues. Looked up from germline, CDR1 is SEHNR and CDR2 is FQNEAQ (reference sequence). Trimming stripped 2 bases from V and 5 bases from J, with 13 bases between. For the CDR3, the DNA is TGTGCCAGCAGCTTAAAAGGGAGTCGCGACGAGCAGTACTTC. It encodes CASSLKGSRDEQYF.

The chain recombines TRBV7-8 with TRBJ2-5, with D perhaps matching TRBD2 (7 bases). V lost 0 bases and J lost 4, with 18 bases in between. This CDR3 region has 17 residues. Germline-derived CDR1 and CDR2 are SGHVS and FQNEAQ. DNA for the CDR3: TGTGCCAGCAGCTTAGCGGGGTGGGGGGGCTTAGGAGAGACCCAGTACTTC. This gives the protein CASSLAGWGGLGETQYF. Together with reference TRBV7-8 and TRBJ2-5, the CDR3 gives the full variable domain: GAGVSQSPRYKVAKRGQDVALRCDPISGHVSLFWYQQALGQGPEFLTYFQNEAQLDKSGLPSDRFFAERPEGSVSTLKIQRTQQEDSAVYLCASSLAGWGGLGETQYFGPGTRLLVL.

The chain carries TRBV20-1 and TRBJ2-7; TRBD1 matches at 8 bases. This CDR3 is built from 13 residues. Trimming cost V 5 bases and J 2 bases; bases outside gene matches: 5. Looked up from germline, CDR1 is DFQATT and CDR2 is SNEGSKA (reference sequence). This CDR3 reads CSASRGLTYEQYF. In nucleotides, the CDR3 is TGCAGTGCTTCCAGGGGGCTGACCTACGAGCAGTACTTC.

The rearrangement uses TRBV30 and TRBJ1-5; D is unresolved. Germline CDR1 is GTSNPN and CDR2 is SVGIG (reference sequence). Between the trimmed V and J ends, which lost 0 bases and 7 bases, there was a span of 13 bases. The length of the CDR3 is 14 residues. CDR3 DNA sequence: TGTGCCTGGAGTGTAGGACCGAGGGAACAGCCCCAGCATTTT. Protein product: CAWSVGPREQPQHF.

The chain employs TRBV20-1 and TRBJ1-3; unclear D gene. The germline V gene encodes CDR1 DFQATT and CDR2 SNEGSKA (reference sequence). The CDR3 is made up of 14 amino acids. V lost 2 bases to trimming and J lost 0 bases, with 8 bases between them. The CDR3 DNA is TGCAGTGCTAGAAAGACCTTCTCTGGAAACACCATATATTTT. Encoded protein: CSARKTFSGNTIYF.

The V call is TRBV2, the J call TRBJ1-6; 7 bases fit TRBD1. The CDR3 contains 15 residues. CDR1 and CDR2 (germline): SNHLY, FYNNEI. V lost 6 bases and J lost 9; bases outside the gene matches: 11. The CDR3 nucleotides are TGTGCCAGCAGGTCGGACAGGTTGAAGGGTTCACCCCTCCACTTT. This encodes CASRSDRLKGSPLHF.

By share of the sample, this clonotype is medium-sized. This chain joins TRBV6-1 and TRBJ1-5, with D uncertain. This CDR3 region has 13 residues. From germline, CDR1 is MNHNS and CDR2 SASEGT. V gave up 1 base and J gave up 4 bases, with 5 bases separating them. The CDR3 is CASSEGGNQPQHF. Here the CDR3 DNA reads TGTGCCAGCAGTGAAGGGGGTAATCAGCCCCAGCATTTT.

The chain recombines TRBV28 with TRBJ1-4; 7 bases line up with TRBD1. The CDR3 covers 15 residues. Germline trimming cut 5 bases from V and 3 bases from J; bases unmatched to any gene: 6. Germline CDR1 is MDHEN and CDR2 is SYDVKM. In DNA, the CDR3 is TGTGCCAGCAGTCCCAACAGGGGCGCTAATGAAAAACTGTTTTTT. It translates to CASSPNRGANEKLFF.

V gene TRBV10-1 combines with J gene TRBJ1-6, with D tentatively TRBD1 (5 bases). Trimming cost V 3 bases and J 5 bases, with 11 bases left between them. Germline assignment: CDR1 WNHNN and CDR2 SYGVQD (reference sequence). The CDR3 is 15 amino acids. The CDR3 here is CASSDEAGHNSPLHF. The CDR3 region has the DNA TGCGCCAGCAGTGATGAAGCGGGGCATAATTCACCCCTCCACTTT.

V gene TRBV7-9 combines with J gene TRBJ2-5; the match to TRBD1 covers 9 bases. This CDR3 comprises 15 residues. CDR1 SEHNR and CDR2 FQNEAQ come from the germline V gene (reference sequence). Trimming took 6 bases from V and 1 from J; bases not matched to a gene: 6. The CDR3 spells CASRTRTGVQETQYF. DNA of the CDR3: TGTGCCAGCAGAACAAGGACAGGGGTCCAAGAGACCCAGTACTTC.

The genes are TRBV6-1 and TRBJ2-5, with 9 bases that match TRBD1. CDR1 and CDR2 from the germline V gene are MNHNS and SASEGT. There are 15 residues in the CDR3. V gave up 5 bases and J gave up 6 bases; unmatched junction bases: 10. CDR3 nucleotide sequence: TGTGCCAGCAGTCGACCGGGACAGGGTGTCCAGACCCAGTACTTC. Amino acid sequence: CASSRPGQGVQTQYF.

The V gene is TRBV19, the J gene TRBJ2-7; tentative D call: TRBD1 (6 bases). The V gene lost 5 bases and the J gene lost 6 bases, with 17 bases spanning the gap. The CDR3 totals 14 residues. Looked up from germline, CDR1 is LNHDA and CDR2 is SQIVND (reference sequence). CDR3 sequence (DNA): TGTGCCAGTAGTGAACAGGGCGTGGTGGGCGAGCAGTACTTC. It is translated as CASSEQGVVGEQYF.